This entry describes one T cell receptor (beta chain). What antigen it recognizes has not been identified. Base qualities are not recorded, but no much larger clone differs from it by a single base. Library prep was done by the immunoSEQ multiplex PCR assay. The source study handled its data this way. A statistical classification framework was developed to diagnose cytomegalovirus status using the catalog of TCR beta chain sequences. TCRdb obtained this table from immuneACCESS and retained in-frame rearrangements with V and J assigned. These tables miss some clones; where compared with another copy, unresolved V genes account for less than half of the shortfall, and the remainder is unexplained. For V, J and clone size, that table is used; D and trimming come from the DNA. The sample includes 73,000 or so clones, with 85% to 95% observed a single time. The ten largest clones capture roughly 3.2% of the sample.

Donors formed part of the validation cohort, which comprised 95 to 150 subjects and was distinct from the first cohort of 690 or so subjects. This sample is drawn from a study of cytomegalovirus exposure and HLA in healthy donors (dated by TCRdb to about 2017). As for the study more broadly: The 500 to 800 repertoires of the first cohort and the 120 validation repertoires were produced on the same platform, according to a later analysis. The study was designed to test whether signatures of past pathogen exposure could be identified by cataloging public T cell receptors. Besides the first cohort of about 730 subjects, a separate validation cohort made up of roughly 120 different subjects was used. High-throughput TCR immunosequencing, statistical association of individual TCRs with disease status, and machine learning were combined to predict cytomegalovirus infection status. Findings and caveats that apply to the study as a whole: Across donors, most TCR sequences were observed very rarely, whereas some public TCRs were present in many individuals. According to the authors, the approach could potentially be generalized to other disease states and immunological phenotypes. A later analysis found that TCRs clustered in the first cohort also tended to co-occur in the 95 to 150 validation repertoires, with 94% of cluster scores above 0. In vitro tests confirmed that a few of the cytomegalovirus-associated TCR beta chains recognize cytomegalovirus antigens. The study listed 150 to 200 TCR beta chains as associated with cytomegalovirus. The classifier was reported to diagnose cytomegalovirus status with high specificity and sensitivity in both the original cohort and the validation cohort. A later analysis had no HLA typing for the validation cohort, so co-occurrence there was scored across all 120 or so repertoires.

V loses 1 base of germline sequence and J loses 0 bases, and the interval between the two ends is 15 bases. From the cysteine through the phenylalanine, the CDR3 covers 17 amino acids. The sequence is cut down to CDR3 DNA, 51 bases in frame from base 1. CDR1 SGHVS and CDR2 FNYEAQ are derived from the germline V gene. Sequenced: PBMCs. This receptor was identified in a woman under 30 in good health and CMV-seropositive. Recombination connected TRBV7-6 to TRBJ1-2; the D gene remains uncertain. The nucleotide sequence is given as TGTGCCAGCAGCTTAGGGGATGGGCGGACTACTAACTATGGCTACACCTTC. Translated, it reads CASSLGDGRTTNYGYTF. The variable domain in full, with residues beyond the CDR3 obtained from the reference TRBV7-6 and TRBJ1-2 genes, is GAGVSQSPRYKVTKRGQDVALRCDPISGHVSLYWYRQALGQGPEFLTYFNYEAQQDKSGLPNDRFSAERPEGSISTLTIQRTEQRDSAMYRCASSLGDGRTTNYGYTFGSGTRLTVV.